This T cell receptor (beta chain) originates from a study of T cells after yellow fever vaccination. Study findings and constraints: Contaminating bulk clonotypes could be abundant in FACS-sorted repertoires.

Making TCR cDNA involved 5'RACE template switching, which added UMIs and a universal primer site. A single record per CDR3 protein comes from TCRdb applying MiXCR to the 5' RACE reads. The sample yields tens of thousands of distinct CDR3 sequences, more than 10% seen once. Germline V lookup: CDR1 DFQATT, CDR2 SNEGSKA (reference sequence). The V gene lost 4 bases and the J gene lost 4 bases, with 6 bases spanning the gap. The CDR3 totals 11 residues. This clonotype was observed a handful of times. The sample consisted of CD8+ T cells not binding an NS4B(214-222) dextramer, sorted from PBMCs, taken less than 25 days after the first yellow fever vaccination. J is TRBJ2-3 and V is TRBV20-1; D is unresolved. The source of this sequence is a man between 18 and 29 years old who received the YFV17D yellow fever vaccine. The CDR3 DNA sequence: TGCAGTGCTAAGAACTCAGATACGCAGTATTTT. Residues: CSAKNSDTQYF.